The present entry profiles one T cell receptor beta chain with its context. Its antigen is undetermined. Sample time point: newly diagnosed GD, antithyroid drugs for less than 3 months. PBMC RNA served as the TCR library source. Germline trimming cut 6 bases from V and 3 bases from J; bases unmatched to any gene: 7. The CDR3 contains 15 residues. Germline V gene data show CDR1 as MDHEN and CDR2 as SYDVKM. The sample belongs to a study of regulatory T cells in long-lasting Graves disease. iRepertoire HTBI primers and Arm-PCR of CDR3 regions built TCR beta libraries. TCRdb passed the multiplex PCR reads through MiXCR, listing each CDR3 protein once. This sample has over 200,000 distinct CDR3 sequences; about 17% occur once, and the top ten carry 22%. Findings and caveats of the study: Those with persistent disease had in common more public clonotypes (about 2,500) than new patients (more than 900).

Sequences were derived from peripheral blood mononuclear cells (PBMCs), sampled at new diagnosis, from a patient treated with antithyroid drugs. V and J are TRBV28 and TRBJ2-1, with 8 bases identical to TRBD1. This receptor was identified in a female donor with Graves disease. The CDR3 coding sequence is TGTGCCAGCAGCCTTGGACAGGGAATCTACAATGAGCAGTTCTTC. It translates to CASSLGQGIYNEQFF.